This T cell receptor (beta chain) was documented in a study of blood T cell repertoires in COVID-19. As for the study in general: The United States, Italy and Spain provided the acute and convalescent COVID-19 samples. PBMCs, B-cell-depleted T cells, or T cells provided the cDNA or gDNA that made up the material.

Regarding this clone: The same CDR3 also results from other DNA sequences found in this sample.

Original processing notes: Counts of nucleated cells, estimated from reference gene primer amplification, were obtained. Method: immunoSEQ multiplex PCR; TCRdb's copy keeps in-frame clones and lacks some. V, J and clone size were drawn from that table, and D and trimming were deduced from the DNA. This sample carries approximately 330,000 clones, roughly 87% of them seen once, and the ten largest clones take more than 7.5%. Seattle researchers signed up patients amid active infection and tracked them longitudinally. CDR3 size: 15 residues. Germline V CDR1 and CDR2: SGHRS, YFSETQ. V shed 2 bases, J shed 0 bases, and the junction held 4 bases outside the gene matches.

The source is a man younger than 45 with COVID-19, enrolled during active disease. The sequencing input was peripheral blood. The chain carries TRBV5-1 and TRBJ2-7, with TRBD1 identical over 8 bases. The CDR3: CASSLGQGASYEQYF. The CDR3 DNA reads TGCGCCAGCAGCTTAGGACAGGGAGCCTCCTACGAGCAGTACTTC.